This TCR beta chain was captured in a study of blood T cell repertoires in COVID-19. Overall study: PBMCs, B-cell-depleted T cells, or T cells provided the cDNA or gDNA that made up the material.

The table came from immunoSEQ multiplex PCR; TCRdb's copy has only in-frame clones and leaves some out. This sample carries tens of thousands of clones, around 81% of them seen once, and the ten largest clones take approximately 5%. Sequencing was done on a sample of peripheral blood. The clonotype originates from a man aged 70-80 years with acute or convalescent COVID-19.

CDR3 sequence (DNA): TGTGCCAGCAGCTTGGAGGCAGGTGGGGAAAAACTGTTTTTT. This codes for CASSLEAGGEKLFF. The chain links TRBV7-9 to TRBJ1-4; the D is unclear. Per germline, CDR1 SEHNR and CDR2 FQNEAQ (reference sequence). The CDR3 has 14 residues. Trimming stripped 3 bases from V and 8 bases from J, with 13 bases between.